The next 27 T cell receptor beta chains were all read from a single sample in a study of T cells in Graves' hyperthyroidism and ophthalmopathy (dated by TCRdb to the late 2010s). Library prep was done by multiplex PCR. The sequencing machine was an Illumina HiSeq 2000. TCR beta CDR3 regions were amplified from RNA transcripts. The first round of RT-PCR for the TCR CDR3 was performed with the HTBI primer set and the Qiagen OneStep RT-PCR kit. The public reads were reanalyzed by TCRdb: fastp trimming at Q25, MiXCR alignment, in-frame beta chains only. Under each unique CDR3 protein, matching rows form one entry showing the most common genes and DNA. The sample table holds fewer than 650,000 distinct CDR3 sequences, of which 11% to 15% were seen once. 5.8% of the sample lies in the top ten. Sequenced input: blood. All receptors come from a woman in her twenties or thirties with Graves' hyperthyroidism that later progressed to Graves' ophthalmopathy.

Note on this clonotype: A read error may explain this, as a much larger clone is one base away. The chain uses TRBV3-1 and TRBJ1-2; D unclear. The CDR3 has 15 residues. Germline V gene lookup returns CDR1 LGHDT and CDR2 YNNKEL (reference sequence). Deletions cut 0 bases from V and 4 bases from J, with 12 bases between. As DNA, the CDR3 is TGTGCCAGCAGCCAAGATCTGGTTGGAAGCTATGGCTACACCTTC. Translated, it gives CASSQDLVGSYGYTF.

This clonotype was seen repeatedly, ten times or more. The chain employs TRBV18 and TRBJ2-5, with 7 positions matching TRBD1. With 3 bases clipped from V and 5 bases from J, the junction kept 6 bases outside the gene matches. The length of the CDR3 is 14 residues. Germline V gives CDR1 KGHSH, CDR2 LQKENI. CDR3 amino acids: CASSPQDRSETQYF. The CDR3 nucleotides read TGTGCCAGCTCACCTCAGGACAGGTCTGAGACCCAGTACTTC.

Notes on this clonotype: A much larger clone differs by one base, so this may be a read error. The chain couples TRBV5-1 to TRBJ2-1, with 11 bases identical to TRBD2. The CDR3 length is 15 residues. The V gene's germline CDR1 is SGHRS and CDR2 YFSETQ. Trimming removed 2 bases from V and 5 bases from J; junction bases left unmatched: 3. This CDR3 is CASSLLAGDDNEQFF. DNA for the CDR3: TGCGCCAGCAGCTTACTAGCGGGAGACGACAATGAGCAGTTCTTC. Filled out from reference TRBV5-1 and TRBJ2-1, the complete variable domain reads KAGVTQTPRYLIKTRGQQVTLSCSPISGHRSVSWYQQTPGQGLQFLFEYFSETQRNKGNFPGRFSGRQFSNSRSEMNVSTLELGDSALYLCASSLLAGDDNEQFFGPGTRLTVL.

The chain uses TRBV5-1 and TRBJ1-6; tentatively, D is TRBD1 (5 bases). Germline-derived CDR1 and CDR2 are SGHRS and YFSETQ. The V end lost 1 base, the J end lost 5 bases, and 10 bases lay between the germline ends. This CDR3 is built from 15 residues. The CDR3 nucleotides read TGCGCCAGCAGCTTGTTTACGGGGGATAATTCACCCCTCCACTTT. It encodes CASSLFTGDNSPLHF.

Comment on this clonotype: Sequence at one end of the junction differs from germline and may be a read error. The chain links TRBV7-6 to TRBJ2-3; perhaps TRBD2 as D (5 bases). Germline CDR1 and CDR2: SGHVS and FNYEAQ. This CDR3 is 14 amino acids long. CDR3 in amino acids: CTSTQAGATDTQYF. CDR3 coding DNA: TGTACCAGCACCCAGGCGGGTGCGACAGATACGCAGTATTTT.

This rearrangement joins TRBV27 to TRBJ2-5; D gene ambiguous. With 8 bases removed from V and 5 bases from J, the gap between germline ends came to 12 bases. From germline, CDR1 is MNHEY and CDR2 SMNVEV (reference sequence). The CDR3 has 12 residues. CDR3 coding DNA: TGTGCCAGCGGTCGAAAGAGGGAGACCCAGTACTTC. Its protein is CASGRKRETQYF.

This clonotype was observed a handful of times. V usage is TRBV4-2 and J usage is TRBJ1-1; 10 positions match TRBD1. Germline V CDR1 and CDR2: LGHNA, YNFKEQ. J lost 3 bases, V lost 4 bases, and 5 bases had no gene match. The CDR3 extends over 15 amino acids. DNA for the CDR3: TGTGCCAGCAGCCTCGGACAGGGGGAGGACACTGAAGCTTTCTTT. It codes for CASSLGQGEDTEAFF.

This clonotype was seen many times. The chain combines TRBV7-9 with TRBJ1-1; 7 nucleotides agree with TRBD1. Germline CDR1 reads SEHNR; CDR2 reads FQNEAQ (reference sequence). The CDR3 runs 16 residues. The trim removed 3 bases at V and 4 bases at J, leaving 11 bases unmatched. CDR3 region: CASSFPTGVVGTEAFF. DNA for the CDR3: TGTGCCAGCAGCTTCCCCACAGGGGTAGTCGGCACTGAAGCTTTCTTT. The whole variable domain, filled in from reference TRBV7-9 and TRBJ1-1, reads DTGVSQNPRHKITKRGQNVTFRCDPISEHNRLYWYRQTLGQGPEFLTYFQNEAQLEKSRLLSDRFSAERPKGSFSTLEIQRTEQGDSAMYLCASSFPTGVVGTEAFFGQGTRLTVV.

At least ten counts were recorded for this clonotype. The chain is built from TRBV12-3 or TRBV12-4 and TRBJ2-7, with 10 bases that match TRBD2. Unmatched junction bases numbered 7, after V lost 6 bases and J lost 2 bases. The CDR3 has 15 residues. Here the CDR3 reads CASSFQRGGAYEQYF. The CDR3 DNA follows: TGTGCCAGCAGCTTCCAGCGGGGGGGGGCCTACGAGCAGTACTTC.

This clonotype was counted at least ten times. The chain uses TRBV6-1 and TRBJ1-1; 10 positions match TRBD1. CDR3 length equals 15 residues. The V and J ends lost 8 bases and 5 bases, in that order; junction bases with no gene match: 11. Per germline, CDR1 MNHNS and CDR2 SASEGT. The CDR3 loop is CASAGRQGASTEAFF. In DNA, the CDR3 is TGTGCCAGCGCGGGGAGACAGGGGGCGAGTACTGAAGCTTTCTTT.

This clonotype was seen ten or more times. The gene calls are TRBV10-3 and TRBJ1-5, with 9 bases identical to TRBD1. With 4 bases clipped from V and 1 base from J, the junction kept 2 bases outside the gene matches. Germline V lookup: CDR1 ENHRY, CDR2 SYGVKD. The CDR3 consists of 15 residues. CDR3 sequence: CAISGGTGSNQPQHF. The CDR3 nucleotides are TGTGCCATCAGTGGTGGGACAGGGAGCAATCAGCCCCAGCATTTT.

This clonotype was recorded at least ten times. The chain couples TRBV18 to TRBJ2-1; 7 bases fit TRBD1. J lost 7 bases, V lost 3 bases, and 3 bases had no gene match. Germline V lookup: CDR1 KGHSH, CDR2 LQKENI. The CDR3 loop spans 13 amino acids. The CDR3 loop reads CASSPGQRNEQFF. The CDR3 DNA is TGTGCCAGCTCACCGGGACAGAGAAATGAGCAGTTCTTC.

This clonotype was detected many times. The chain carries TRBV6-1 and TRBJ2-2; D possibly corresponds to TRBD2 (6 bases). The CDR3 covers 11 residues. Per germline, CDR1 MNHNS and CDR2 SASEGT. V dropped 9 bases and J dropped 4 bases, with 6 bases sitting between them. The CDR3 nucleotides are TGTGCCAGGACTAGCACCGGGGAGCTGTTTTTT. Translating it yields CARTSTGELFF.

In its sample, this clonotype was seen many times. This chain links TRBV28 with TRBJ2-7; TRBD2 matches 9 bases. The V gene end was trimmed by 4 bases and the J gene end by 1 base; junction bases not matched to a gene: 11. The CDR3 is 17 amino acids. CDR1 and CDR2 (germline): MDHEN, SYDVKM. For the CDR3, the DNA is TGTGCCAGCAGTTCCTCCGGGACTAGCCCTGAATCCTACGAGCAGTACTTC. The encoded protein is CASSSSGTSPESYEQYF.

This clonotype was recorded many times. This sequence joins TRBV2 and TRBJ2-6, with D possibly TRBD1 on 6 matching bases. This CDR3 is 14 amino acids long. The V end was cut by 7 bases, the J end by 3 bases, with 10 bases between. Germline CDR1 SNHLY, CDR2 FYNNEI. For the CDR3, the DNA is TGTGCCAGCACAGGGGCCGTTGGGGCCAACGTCCTGACTTTC. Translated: CASTGAVGANVLTF.

The CDR3 loop reads CASSSPPRGDTQYF. The CDR3 DNA sequence: TGTGCCAGCAGCTCCCCCCCCCGAGGAGATACGCAGTATTTT. This chain connects TRBV13 to TRBJ2-3; no clear D. This CDR3 has 14 amino acids. Trimming pared 4 bases from V and 5 bases from J, leaving 13 bases between. Germline values: CDR1 PRHDT, CDR2 FYEKMQ (reference sequence). Full variable domain (missing parts from reference TRBV13 and TRBJ2-3): AAGVIQSPRHLIKEKRETATLKCYPIPRHDTVYWYQQGPGQDPQFLISFYEKMQSDKGSIPDRFSAQQFSDYHSELNMSSLELGDSALYFCASSSPPRGDTQYFGPGTRLTVL.

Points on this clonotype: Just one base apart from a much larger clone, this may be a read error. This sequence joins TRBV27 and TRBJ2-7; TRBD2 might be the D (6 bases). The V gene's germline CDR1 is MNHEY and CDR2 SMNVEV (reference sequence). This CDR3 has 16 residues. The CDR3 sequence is CTSSLDRLASFYEQYF. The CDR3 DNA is TGTACCAGCAGTTTAGATCGGCTAGCGAGTTTCTACGAGCAGTACTTC.

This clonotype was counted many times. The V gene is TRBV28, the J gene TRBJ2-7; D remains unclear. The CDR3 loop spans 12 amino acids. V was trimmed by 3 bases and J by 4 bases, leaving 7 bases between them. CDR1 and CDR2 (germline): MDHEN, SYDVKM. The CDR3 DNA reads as TGTGCCAGCAGTTTCCAGTCGTACGAGCAGTACTTC. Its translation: CASSFQSYEQYF.

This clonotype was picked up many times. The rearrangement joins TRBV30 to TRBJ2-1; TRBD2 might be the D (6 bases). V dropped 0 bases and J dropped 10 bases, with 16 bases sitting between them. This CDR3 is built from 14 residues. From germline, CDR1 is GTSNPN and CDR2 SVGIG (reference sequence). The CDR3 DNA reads TGTGCCTGGAGTGTGGCGGGACGGGTCTTGGAGCAGTTCTTC. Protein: CAWSVAGRVLEQFF.

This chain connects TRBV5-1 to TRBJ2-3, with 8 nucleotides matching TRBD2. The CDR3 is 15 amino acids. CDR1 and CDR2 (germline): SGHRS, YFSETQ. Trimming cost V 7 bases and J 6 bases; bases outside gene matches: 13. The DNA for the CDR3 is TGCGCCAGCGGAGATAGCGGGGCCCCCCTGGATACGCAGTATTTT. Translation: CASGDSGAPLDTQYF.

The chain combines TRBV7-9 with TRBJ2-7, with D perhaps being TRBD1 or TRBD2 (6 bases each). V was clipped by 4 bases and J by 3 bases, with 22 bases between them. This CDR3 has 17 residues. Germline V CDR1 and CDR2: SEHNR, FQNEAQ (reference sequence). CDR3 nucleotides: TGTGCCAGCAGCTCCCCGTCAATTAGGGGGGACTTCTACGAGCAGTACTTC. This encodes CASSSPSIRGDFYEQYF.

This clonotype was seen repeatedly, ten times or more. The CDR3 sequence: CASSQGTGTTDTQYF. CDR3 DNA sequence: TGTGCCAGCAGCCAGGGGACGGGGACCACAGATACGCAGTATTTT. The rearrangement links TRBV11-2 to TRBJ2-3; D is perhaps TRBD1 (6 bases). In germline, CDR1 is SGHAT, CDR2 FQNNGV. The CDR3 sequence is 15 residues long. The V gene lost 5 bases and the J gene lost 2 bases, with 14 bases spanning the gap.

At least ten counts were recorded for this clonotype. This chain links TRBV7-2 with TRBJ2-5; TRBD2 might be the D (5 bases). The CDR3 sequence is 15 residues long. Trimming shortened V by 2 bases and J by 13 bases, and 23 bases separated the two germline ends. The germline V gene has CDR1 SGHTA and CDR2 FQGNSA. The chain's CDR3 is CASSLKGGSPPLGYF. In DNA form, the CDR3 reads TGTGCCAGCAGCTTAAAAGGAGGAAGCCCACCCTTGGGGTACTTC.

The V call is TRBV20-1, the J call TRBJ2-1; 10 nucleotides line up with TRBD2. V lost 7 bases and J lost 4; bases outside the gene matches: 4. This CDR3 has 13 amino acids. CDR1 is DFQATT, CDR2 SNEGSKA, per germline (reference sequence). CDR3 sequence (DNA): TGCAGTGGGCTAGCGGGAGCATACAATGAGCAGTTCTTC. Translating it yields CSGLAGAYNEQFF.

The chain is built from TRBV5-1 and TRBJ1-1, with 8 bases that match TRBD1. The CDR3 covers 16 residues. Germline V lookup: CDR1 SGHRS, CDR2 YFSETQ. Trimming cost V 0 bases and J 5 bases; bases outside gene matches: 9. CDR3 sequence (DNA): TGCGCCAGCAGCTTGGTGTACAGGGGGAAGGGAACTGAAGCTTTCTTT. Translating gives CASSLVYRGKGTEAFF. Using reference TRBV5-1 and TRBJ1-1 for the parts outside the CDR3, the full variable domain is KAGVTQTPRYLIKTRGQQVTLSCSPISGHRSVSWYQQTPGQGLQFLFEYFSETQRNKGNFPGRFSGRQFSNSRSEMNVSTLELGDSALYLCASSLVYRGKGTEAFFGQGTRLTVV.

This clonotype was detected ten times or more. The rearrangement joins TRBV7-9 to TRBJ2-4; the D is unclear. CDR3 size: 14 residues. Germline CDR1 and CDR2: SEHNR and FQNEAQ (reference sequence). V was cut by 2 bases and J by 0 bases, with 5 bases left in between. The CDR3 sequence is CASSLSGAKNIQYF. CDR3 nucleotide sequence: TGTGCCAGCAGCTTATCAGGAGCCAAAAACATTCAGTACTTC.

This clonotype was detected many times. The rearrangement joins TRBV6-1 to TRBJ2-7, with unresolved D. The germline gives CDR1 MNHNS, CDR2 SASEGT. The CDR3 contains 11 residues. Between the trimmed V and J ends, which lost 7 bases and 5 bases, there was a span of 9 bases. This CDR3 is CASIVNNEQYF. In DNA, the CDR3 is TGTGCCAGCATTGTAAATAACGAGCAGTACTTC.